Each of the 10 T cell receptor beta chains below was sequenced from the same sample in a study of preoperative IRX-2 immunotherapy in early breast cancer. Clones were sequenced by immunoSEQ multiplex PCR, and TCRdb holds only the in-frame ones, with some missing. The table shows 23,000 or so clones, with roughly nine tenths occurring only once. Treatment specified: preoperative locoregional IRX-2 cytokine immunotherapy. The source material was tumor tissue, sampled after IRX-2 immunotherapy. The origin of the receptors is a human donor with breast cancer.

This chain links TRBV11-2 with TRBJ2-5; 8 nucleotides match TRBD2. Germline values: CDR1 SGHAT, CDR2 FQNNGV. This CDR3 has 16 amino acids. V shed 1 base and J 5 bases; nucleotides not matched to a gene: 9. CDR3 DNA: TGTGCCAGCAGCTTAGGGGGGGCGGGAGGAGGGGAGACCCAGTACTTC. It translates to CASSLGGAGGGETQYF. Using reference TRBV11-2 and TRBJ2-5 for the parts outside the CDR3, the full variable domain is EAGVAQSPRYKIIEKRQSVAFWCNPISGHATLYWYQQILGQGPKLLIQFQNNGVVDDSQLPKDRFSAERLKGVDSTLKIQPAKLEDSAVYLCASSLGGAGGGETQYFGPGTRLLVL.

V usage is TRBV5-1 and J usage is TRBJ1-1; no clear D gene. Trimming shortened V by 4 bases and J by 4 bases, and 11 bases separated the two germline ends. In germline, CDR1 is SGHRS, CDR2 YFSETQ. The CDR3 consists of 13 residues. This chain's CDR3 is CASSGRTPTEAFF. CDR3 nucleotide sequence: TGCGCCAGCAGCGGCCGTACCCCCACTGAAGCTTTCTTT.

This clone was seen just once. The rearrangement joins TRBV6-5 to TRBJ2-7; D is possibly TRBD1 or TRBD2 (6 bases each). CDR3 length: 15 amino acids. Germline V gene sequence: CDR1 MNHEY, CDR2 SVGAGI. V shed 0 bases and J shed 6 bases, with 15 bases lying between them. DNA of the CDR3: TGTGCCAGCAGTTACTCTGGGGGGCGCAGTAGCGAGCAGTACTTC. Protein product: CASSYSGGRSSEQYF.

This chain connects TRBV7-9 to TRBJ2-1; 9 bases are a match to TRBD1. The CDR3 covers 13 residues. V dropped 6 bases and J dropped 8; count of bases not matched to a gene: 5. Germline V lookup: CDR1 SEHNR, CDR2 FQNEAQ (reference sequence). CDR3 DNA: TGTGCCAGCAGTCGGGACAGGGACGATGAGCAGTTCTTC. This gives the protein CASSRDRDDEQFF.

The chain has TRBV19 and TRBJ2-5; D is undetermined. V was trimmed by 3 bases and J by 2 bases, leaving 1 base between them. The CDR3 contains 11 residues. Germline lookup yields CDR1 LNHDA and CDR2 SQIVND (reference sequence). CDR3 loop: CASSMQETQYF. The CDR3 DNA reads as TGTGCCAGTAGTATGCAAGAGACCCAGTACTTC.

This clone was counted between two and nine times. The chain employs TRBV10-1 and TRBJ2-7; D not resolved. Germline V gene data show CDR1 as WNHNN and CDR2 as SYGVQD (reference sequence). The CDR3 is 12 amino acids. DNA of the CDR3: TGCGCTACCCTTGACCGGCCTTACGAGCAGTACTTC. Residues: CATLDRPYEQYF.

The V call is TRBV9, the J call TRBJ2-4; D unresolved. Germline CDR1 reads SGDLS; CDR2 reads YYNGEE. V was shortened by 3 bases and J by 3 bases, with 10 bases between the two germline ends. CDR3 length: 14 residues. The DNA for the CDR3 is TGTGCCAGCAGCGGAGACGGAAGCAAAAACATTCAGTACTTC. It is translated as CASSGDGSKNIQYF.

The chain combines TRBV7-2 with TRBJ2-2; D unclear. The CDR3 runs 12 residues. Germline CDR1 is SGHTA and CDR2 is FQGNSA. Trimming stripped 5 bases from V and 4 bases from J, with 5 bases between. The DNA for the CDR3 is TGTGCCAGCAGCCATTCCACCGGGGAGCTGTTTTTT. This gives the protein CASSHSTGELFF.

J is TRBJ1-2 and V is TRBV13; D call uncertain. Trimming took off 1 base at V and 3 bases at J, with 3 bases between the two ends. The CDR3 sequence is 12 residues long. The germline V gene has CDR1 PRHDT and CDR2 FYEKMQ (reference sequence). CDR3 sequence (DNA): TGTGCCAGCAGCTTAGCGGACTATGGCTACACCTTC. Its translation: CASSLADYGYTF.

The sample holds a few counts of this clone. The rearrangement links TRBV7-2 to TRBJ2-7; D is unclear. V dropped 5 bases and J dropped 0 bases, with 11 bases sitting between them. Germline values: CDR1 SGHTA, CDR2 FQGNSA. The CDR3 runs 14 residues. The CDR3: CASSPDRLSYEQYF. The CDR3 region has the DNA TGTGCCAGCAGCCCGGACCGGCTCTCCTACGAGCAGTACTTC.